The 30 T cell receptor beta chains in this list originate from one sample, sequenced in a study of OX40 agonist ivuxolimab in advanced cancers. Clones were sequenced by immunoSEQ multiplex PCR, and TCRdb holds only the in-frame ones, with some missing. In the table there are 75,000 to 90,000 clones, about nine tenths of which are singletons. The material was CD4+ or CD8+ T cells sorted from blood, obtained in a trial of the OX40 agonist ivuxolimab. These receptors were collected from an adult with an advanced solid tumor such as melanoma, head and neck, liver or kidney cancer.

The V and J genes are TRBV4-1 and TRBJ2-7, with D perhaps matching TRBD1 (6 bases). The CDR3 contains 14 residues. The V and J ends lost 4 bases and 3 bases respectively, with 13 bases between them. Germline V gives CDR1 MGHRA, CDR2 YSYEKL. This CDR3 reads CASSPNRDIYEQYF. CDR3 nucleotides: TGCGCCAGCAGCCCGAATCGGGACATCTACGAGCAGTACTTC.

The V and J genes are TRBV7-9 and TRBJ1-2; D not resolved. CDR3 length: 12 residues. The V gene's germline CDR1 is SEHNR and CDR2 FQNEAQ (reference sequence). Trimming stripped 5 bases from V and 3 bases from J, with 7 bases between. CDR3 nucleotides: TGTGCCAGCAGCAGAGGAGACTATGGCTACACCTTC. This gives the protein CASSRGDYGYTF.

The rearrangement joins TRBV30 to TRBJ1-6; TRBD1 is a possible D gene (5 bases). CDR3 length equals 16 residues. Per germline, CDR1 GTSNPN and CDR2 SVGIG (reference sequence). Trimming removed 0 bases at V and 4 bases at J, with 13 bases between. CDR3 DNA: TGTGCCTGGAGTGTAGGCGGGGCGCTTTATAATTCACCCCTCCACTTT. Translating gives CAWSVGGALYNSPLHF. Full variable domain (outside the CDR3, taken from reference TRBV30 and TRBJ1-6): SQTIHQWPATLVQPVGSPLSLECTVEGTSNPNLYWYRQAAGRGLQLLFYSVGIGQISSEVPQNLSASRPQDRQFILSSKKLLLSDSGFYLCAWSVGGALYNSPLHFGNGTRLTVT.

The J gene is TRBJ2-5, the V gene TRBV19; D gene ambiguous. The J call may be incorrect, as the DNA end agrees better with TRBJ2-7. The germline V gene encodes CDR1 LNHDA and CDR2 SQIVND (reference sequence). This CDR3 has 15 residues. CDR3 nucleotide sequence: TGTGCCAGTAGTGCCGTGCATGGGGAATTCTACGAGCAGTACTTC. Protein sequence: CASSAVHGEFYEQYF.

V and J are TRBV21-1 and TRBJ2-3. TRBV21-1 is assigned pseudogene status. The length of the CDR3 is 14 residues. The CDR3 here is CASSRAGDTDTQYF. CDR3 DNA sequence: TGTGCCAGCAGCAGAGCGGGGGACACAGATACGCAGTATTTT.

The rearrangement joins TRBV5-6 to TRBJ2-4; the match to TRBD1 covers 7 bases. After removal of 2 bases from V and 4 bases from J, the junction contained 9 bases not matched to a gene. CDR1 SGHDT and CDR2 YYEEEE come from the germline V gene. CDR3 length: 16 residues. As DNA, the CDR3 is TGTGCCAGCAGCTTCTGGTCCGGGACAGTAAAAAACATTCAGTACTTC. Amino acids: CASSFWSGTVKNIQYF.

The chain is built from TRBV5-4 and TRBJ2-7; unclear D gene. V shed 0 bases and J shed 4 bases, with 14 bases lying between them. From germline, CDR1 is SGHNT and CDR2 YYREEE (reference sequence). The CDR3 length is 15 residues. The chain's CDR3 is CASSLGVQSSYEQYF. As DNA, the CDR3 is TGTGCCAGCAGCTTGGGGGTACAGTCTTCTTACGAGCAGTACTTC.

The chain has TRBV6-5 and TRBJ2-5; D not certain. CDR3 length equals 11 residues. Germline-derived CDR1 and CDR2 are MNHEY and SVGAGI. Deletions cut 4 bases from V and 5 bases from J, with 5 bases between. CDR3 protein: CASSSLETQYF. CDR3 sequence (DNA): TGTGCCAGCAGTTCCTTGGAGACCCAGTACTTC.

This rearrangement joins TRBV4-1 to TRBJ1-1; D ambiguous. Per germline, CDR1 MGHRA and CDR2 YSYEKL. The CDR3 is 11 residues long. V lost 5 bases, J lost 6 bases, and 7 bases lay in between. The DNA for the CDR3 is TGCGCCAGCAGCAATAGAGCTGAAGCTTTCTTT. Amino acid sequence: CASSNRAEAFF.

This clone has only one observation. The chain employs TRBV6-1 and TRBJ2-1, with TRBD1 matching over 11 bases. Trimming removed 4 bases from V and 8 bases from J; junction bases left unmatched: 7. Germline V gene sequence: CDR1 MNHNS, CDR2 SASEGT. The CDR3 sequence is 15 residues long. Here the CDR3 reads CASSAGTGGSYEQFF. The CDR3 coding sequence is TGTGCCAGCAGTGCCGGGACAGGGGGTTCGTATGAGCAGTTCTTC.

The chain links TRBV27 to TRBJ2-1; D is possibly TRBD2 (7 bases). Trimming removed 6 bases from V and 5 bases from J, with 11 bases in between. The CDR3 consists of 13 residues. Germline CDR1 is MNHEY and CDR2 is SMNVEV (reference sequence). CDR3 bases: TGTGCCAGCAGGAGGGGGGGTGACAATGAGCAGTTCTTC. Protein sequence: CASRRGGDNEQFF.

The chain joins TRBV10-3 to TRBJ1-1, with TRBD1 matching over 8 bases. The ends lost 5 bases at V and 3 bases at J; junction bases unmatched: 2. CDR1 is ENHRY, CDR2 SYGVKD, per germline. The CDR3 spans 13 residues. CDR3 sequence: CAISSQGDTEAFF. CDR3 DNA: TGTGCCATCAGTTCACAGGGGGACACTGAAGCTTTCTTT.

The chain employs TRBV5-6 and TRBJ1-1; D unresolved. V shed 0 bases and J shed 0 bases, with 6 bases lying between them. Germline CDR1 is SGHDT and CDR2 is YYEEEE. CDR3 size: 14 residues. The CDR3 region is CASSLVGLNTEAFF. CDR3 nucleotide sequence: TGTGCCAGCAGCTTGGTAGGCTTGAACACTGAAGCTTTCTTT.

The chain has TRBV6-6 and TRBJ1-3; no firm D call. The CDR3 is 13 amino acids. Per the germline V gene, CDR1 is MNHNY and CDR2 is SVGAGI (reference sequence). V was pared by 5 bases and J by 5 bases, with 10 bases between. Written as DNA, the CDR3 is TGTGCCAGCAGTGCCGAACTAAGAAACACCATATATTTT. This codes for CASSAELRNTIYF.

V gene TRBV9 combines with J gene TRBJ2-1; 10 bases agree with TRBD2. Germline CDR1 reads SGDLS; CDR2 reads YYNGEE. After removal of 0 bases from V and 3 bases from J, the junction contained 3 bases not matched to a gene. The CDR3 spans 16 residues. This CDR3 reads CASSVGTSGNYNEQFF. The CDR3, as DNA: TGTGCCAGCAGCGTAGGCACTAGCGGGAACTACAATGAGCAGTTCTTC. Combining the CDR3 with reference TRBV9 and TRBJ2-1 gives the whole variable domain DSGVTQTPKHLITATGQRVTLRCSPRSGDLSVYWYQQSLDQGLQFLIQYYNGEERAKGNILERFSAQQFPDLHSELNLSSLELGDSALYFCASSVGTSGNYNEQFFGPGTRLTVL.

V gene TRBV7-3 combines with J gene TRBJ2-1, with D maybe TRBD1 (6 bases). V lost 5 bases, J lost 3 bases, and 14 bases lay in between. Germline assignment: CDR1 SGHTA and CDR2 FQGTGA. This CDR3 region has 15 residues. The CDR3 region has the DNA TGTGCCAGCAGCCCTACGAACAGGGACTACAATGAGCAGTTCTTC. Protein sequence: CASSPTNRDYNEQFF.

The chain has TRBV9 and TRBJ2-5; D is perhaps TRBD1 (5 bases). V lost 2 bases, J lost 4 bases, and 18 bases lay in between. CDR1 and CDR2 (germline): SGDLS, YYNGEE. The CDR3 extends over 16 amino acids. This chain's CDR3 is CASSVGRVPQAETQYF. CDR3 nucleotide sequence: TGTGCCAGCAGCGTCGGCAGGGTCCCCCAGGCAGAGACCCAGTACTTC.

The V and J genes are TRBV5-1 and TRBJ1-1; 7 bases align to TRBD1. Trimming removed 4 bases from V and 1 base from J; junction bases left unmatched: 7. The CDR3 contains 15 residues. Germline V gene data show CDR1 as SGHRS and CDR2 as YFSETQ. CDR3 DNA sequence: TGCGCCAGCAGCGAAGGAGGGACAGCGAACACTGAAGCTTTCTTT. It specifies CASSEGGTANTEAFF. The full variable domain, with the rest looked up from reference TRBV5-1 and TRBJ1-1, is KAGVTQTPRYLIKTRGQQVTLSCSPISGHRSVSWYQQTPGQGLQFLFEYFSETQRNKGNFPGRFSGRQFSNSRSEMNVSTLELGDSALYLCASSEGGTANTEAFFGQGTRLTVV.

The chain recombines TRBV4-1 with TRBJ2-3; the D call may be TRBD1 or TRBD2 (6 bases each). The V gene lost 0 bases and the J gene lost 5 bases, with 21 bases spanning the gap. The CDR3 runs to 18 residues. CDR1 and CDR2 from the germline V gene are MGHRA and YSYEKL. CDR3 DNA sequence: TGCGCCAGCAGCCAAGAATGGGACGGGGGCCGCACAGTAGATACGCAGTATTTT. This sequence encodes CASSQEWDGGRTVDTQYF.

The gene calls are TRBV28 and TRBJ2-1; 7 bases are a match to TRBD1. The V gene's germline CDR1 is MDHEN and CDR2 SYDVKM. J gave up 6 bases and V 8 bases, and 13 bases lay outside the gene matches. CDR3 length: 15 amino acids. The CDR3 DNA reads TGTGCCAGCCGACCGGGACAGCTCACCTCCAATGAGCAGTTCTTC. As protein: CASRPGQLTSNEQFF.

The J gene is TRBJ2-2, the V gene TRBV27; D tentatively reads TRBD1 or TRBD2 (5 bases each). This CDR3 contains 15 residues. CDR1 MNHEY and CDR2 SMNVEV come from the germline V gene (reference sequence). V lost 0 bases and J 5 bases, leaving 10 bases between the germline ends. For the CDR3, the DNA is TGTGCCAGCAGTTTATCCCCGAGGGGAACCGGGGAGCTGTTTTTT. As protein: CASSLSPRGTGELFF.

J is TRBJ2-7 and V is TRBV29-1, with 9 bases aligning to TRBD1. The CDR3 sequence is 12 residues long. Trimming took 5 bases from V and 6 from J; bases not matched to a gene: 5. Germline values: CDR1 SQVTM, CDR2 ANQGSEA. CDR3 sequence (DNA): TGCAGCGTTACTGGACAGGGGCGCGAGCAGTACTTC. It specifies CSVTGQGREQYF.

The V and J genes are TRBV27 and TRBJ1-4, with D possibly matching TRBD1 (5 bases). The V gene lost 6 bases and the J gene lost 5 bases, with 13 bases spanning the gap. CDR3 size: 14 residues. Germline V gene lookup returns CDR1 MNHEY and CDR2 SMNVEV (reference sequence). The DNA for the CDR3 is TGTGCCAGCAGACCGGGACGGCAGAATGAAAAACTGTTTTTT. Protein product: CASRPGRQNEKLFF.

J is TRBJ1-1 and V is TRBV11-3, with D unresolved. V lost 1 base to trimming and J lost 7 bases, with 16 bases between them. Germline assignment: CDR1 SGHNT and CDR2 YENEEA. CDR3 size: 15 residues. The CDR3 DNA is TGTGCCAGCAGCTTAGTTAATACCGGACCGCTTGAAGCTTTCTTT. It translates to CASSLVNTGPLEAFF. Together with reference TRBV11-3 and TRBJ1-1, the CDR3 gives the full variable domain: EAGVVQSPRYKIIEKKQPVAFWCNPISGHNTLYWYLQNLGQGPELLIRYENEEAVDDSQLPKDRFSAERLKGVDSTLKIQPAELGDSAVYLCASSLVNTGPLEAFFGQGTRLTVV.

The chain couples TRBV6-5 to TRBJ1-1, with 7 positions matching TRBD1. V was pared by 0 bases and J by 4 bases, with 5 bases of the junction left unmatched. Germline lookup yields CDR1 MNHEY and CDR2 SVGAGI. The CDR3 runs 15 residues. The CDR3 sequence: CASSYSRQGFTEAFF. CDR3 in DNA: TGTGCCAGCAGTTACTCGAGACAGGGCTTCACTGAAGCTTTCTTT.

The gene calls are TRBV9 and TRBJ1-1; 12 positions agree with TRBD1. The CDR3 length is 15 residues. CDR1 is SGDLS and CDR2 is YYNGEE in the germline V gene. With 4 bases clipped from V and 11 bases from J, the junction kept 12 bases outside the gene matches. CDR3 sequence reads: CASSPTGTGGLVAFF. The CDR3 DNA reads as TGTGCCAGCAGCCCAACCGGGACAGGGGGCCTGGTGGCTTTCTTT. The variable domain in full, with the rest retrieved from reference TRBV9 and TRBJ1-1, is DSGVTQTPKHLITATGQRVTLRCSPRSGDLSVYWYQQSLDQGLQFLIQYYNGEERAKGNILERFSAQQFPDLHSELNLSSLELGDSALYFCASSPTGTGGLVAFFGQGTRLTVV.

The J gene is TRBJ1-1, the V gene TRBV7-2; D uncertain. The V end was cut by 5 bases, the J end by 2 bases, with 12 bases between. The CDR3 spans 14 residues. The germline V gene has CDR1 SGHTA and CDR2 FQGNSA. This CDR3 is CASSPAAVNTEAFF. CDR3 nucleotides: TGTGCCAGCAGCCCGGCGGCGGTAAACACTGAAGCTTTCTTT.

The J gene is TRBJ2-5, the V gene TRBV19, with 10 bases identical to TRBD2. The V gene end was trimmed by 5 bases and the J gene end by 1 base; junction bases not matched to a gene: 10. This CDR3 spans 17 amino acids. Per germline, CDR1 LNHDA and CDR2 SQIVND (reference sequence). The CDR3 protein is CASSPFSGRTLQETQYF. The CDR3 coding sequence is TGTGCCAGTAGTCCGTTTAGCGGGAGGACCCTCCAAGAGACCCAGTACTTC.

This chain uses TRBV5-6 with TRBJ2-7; tentatively, D is TRBD1 (5 bases). V was cut by 4 bases and J by 1 base, with 9 bases left in between. Germline V gene sequence: CDR1 SGHDT, CDR2 YYEEEE. CDR3 length: 13 residues. This CDR3 reads CASSLQGSYEQYF. CDR3 coding DNA: TGTGCCAGCAGCCTTCAGGGATCCTACGAGCAGTACTTC.

The V gene is TRBV2, the J gene TRBJ1-1; D perhaps matches TRBD1 (5 bases). Germline CDR1 and CDR2: SNHLY and FYNNEI. The CDR3 totals 16 residues. With 1 base removed from V and 3 bases from J, the gap between germline ends came to 15 bases. Here the CDR3 DNA reads TGTGCCAGCAGTGAAGGAGCGCAGGGAGGTCACACTGAAGCTTTCTTT. Translated: CASSEGAQGGHTEAFF. The whole variable domain, filled in from reference TRBV2 and TRBJ1-1, reads EPEVTQTPSHQVTQMGQEVILRCVPISNHLYFYWYRQILGQKVEFLVSFYNNEISEKSEIFDDQFSVERPDGSNFTLKIRSTKLEDSAMYFCASSEGAQGGHTEAFFGQGTRLTVV.